Sequencing of this T cell receptor (beta chain) was carried out in a study of T-cell memory formation after mild COVID-19 (dated by TCRdb to about 2021). About the full investigation: TCR sequence clusters from the two donors were found to be largely donor specific. Longitudinal TCRalpha and TCRbeta repertoire sequencing tracked T-cell clones expanding and contracting after mild COVID-19 in two donors. Two young, previously healthy adult volunteers made up the cohort, one male and one female.

General conclusions and limits of the study: Balanced CD4/CD8 phenotypes were observed for clones contracting from day 15 to 85, whereas a bias towards CD4+ was observed for a second wave of clones expanding from day 15 to 37. Some responding clones were detected in pre-infection memory, suggesting pre-existing cross-reactive memory T cells joined the SARS-CoV-2 response. Contracting CD4+ clones were located mainly in the CM and EM memory subsets, whereas CD8+ clones were found to be enriched in EMRA. Whether the second-wave clones peaking on day 37 were SARS-CoV-2 specific was not confirmed. The study covered only a couple of mild cases, and larger cohorts including severe cases with pre-infection samples were considered necessary.

This clonotype was observed a few times. The clone's antigen remains unknown. No base qualities exist here, and no much larger clone lies one base off it. Ficoll-Paque density gradient centrifugation was the method used to isolate PBMCs. According to the germline V gene, CDR1 reads SGHDN and CDR2 reads FVKESK. Reading from cysteine to phenylalanine, the CDR3 counts 15 amino acids. Just CDR3 DNA is preserved here, 45 bases in frame from base 1. V is pared back by 4 bases and J by 4 bases, with 13 bases lying between the germline termini. The reads were generated on an Illumina NovaSeq 6000. cDNA libraries for TCRalpha and TCRbeta were prepared by 5'RACE using constant-segment primers, with sample barcodes and unique molecular identifiers added. Trizol reagent was used to extract RNA from every sample. Library amplification was performed in two PCR steps, and a second sample barcode and Illumina TruSeq adapters were introduced in the second step. The libraries were sequenced on an Illumina NovaSeq using 2 x 150 bp paired-end reads. The original pipeline was this. The reads were demultiplexed and collapsed into UMI-guided consensus sequences using migec v1.2.7. Using mixcr v2.1.11, UMI consensuses were aligned to TRA and TRB V and J templates and then assembled into clonotypes. A clonotype was counted as expanded or contracted only if both edgeR and NoisET called the change significant, with noise models trained on biological replicates. For edgeR calls, a false discovery rate-adjusted p below 0.01 and a log2 fold-change threshold of 1 were applied. As an exploratory analysis of dynamics, PCA with hierarchical clustering was applied to max-normalized trajectories of the 1000 most abundant clonotypes. The CD4 or CD8 phenotype of responding clones was assigned using the separately sequenced CD4+ and CD8+ repertoires. TCRdb passed the public sequencing reads through fastp at Q25 and MiXCR, retaining productive beta sequences. Each CDR3 protein appears once, grouped with its most common genes and DNA. In this record, the V and J calls reflect TCRdb's handling and not the investigators' own analysis. The sample profile shows 400,000 to 550,000 distinct CDR3 sequences; about 23% of them were found once. Under 15% of the sample rests with the top ten.

The clonotype was recovered from an adult woman who had mild COVID-19 (a few samples of this study predate the infection). The sample titles of this study are shuffled in the database, so cell type and time point are left out; the donor was told from shared clones. The chain is made from TRBV14 and TRBJ2-2; perhaps TRBD1 is the D gene, with 5 bases matching. The sample was PBMCs or a T cell subset sorted from them (not recorded which). The CDR3 has the sequence CASSPQAGPTGELFF. The DNA reads TGTGCCAGCAGCCCTCAGGCAGGGCCCACCGGGGAGCTGTTTTTT.